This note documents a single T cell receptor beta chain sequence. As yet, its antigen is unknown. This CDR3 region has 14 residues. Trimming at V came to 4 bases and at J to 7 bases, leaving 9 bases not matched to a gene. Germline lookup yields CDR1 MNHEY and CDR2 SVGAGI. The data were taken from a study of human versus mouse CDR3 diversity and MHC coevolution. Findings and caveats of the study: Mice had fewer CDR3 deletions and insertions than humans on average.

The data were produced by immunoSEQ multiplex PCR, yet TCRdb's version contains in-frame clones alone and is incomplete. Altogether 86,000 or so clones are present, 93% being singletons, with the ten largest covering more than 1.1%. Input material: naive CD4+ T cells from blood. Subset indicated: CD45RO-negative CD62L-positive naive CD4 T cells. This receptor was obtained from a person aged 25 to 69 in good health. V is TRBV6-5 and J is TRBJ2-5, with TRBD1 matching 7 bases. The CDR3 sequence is CASSSNDRVGTQYF. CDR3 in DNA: TGTGCCAGCAGTTCTAATGACAGGGTGGGGACCCAGTACTTC.